These T cell receptor beta chains were read from a single sample in a study of Tregs in tolerant kidney transplant recipients. Profiled with immunoSEQ multiplex PCR; TCRdb holds only in-frame clones, not every one. The sample consists of 55,000 to 70,000 clones, 70% to 90% of them appearing once. Specimen: Tregs from blood, collected before the transplant. The receptor set was obtained from a human donor who received a combined kidney and bone marrow transplant. Both conserved end residues are part of each CDR3. D genes are given only for firm matches. Where a row states a size, it is once, few, many or the class of an expanded clone; other rows omit it.

clone_size,v_call,d_call,j_call,cdr3_nt,cdr3_aa
-,TRBV19,-,TRBJ1-1,TGTGCCAGTAGTCAGGGAGCAGGGAACACTGAAGCTTTCTTT,CASSQGAGNTEAFF
-,TRBV5-1,TRBD2,TRBJ2-1,TGCGCCAGCAGCCTAGCGGGGGCCTGGAATGAGCAGTTCTTC,CASSLAGAWNEQFF
-,TRBV10-3,TRBD1,TRBJ1-2,TGTGCCATCAGACCCACAGGGGCCGTCCGTGGGGGCTACACCTTC,CAIRPTGAVRGGYTF
-,TRBV28,-,TRBJ1-1,TGTGCCAGCAGTTTAGCAGGGGATTGGACTGAAGCTTTCTTT,CASSLAGDWTEAFF
-,TRBV7-2,-,TRBJ2-7,TGTGCCAGCAGCCTAGTGTCCAACTCCTACGAGCAGTACTTC,CASSLVSNSYEQYF
-,TRBV6-1,TRBD1,TRBJ2-5,TGTGCCAGCGCAGTGACAGGGGCGTCGGTAGAGACCCAGTACTTC,CASAVTGASVETQYF
-,TRBV6-5,-,TRBJ2-7,TGTGCCAGCAATTTCTACGAGCAGTACTTC,CASNFYEQYF
-,TRBV29-1,TRBD2,TRBJ2-7,TGCAGCGTTGTGAGGCTAGCGGGAGCCGGCTACGAGCAGTACTTC,CSVVRLAGAGYEQYF
few,TRBV7-2,-,TRBJ1-4,TGTGCCAGCAGCTTAGTATTCAGCAGGGGTGGAGAAAAACTGTTTTTT,CASSLVFSRGGEKLFF
-,TRBV29-1,TRBD1,TRBJ1-1,TGCAGCGGTATCCCGGGACAGGGAAGCACTGAAGCTTTCTTT,CSGIPGQGSTEAFF
-,TRBV9,-,TRBJ1-6,TGTGCCAGCAGCGTAGGGTACGGGACAACGGATGGTTCACCCCTCCACTTT,CASSVGYGTTDGSPLHF
-,TRBV6-6,-,TRBJ2-7,TGTGCCAGCAGCACCGAGGGGTACGAGCAGTACTTC,CASSTEGYEQYF
-,TRBV27,-,TRBJ1-2,TGTGCCAGCAGTTTAGGTGGGATCCGTCTTTGGGATGGCTACACCTTC,CASSLGGIRLWDGYTF
-,TRBV2,-,TRBJ2-5,TGTGCCAGCAGGCCGGATCAAGAGACCCAGTACTTC,CASRPDQETQYF
-,TRBV5-4,TRBD2,TRBJ2-3,TGTGCCAGCAGCCCCGGGACTAGCGGCACAGATACGCAGTATTTT,CASSPGTSGTDTQYF
-,TRBV21-1,-,TRBJ2-7,TGTGCCAGCAGATCGAGGGCAGGGGGCATCAACGAGCAGTACTTC,CASRSRAGGINEQYF
-,TRBV29-1,TRBD1,TRBJ1-2,TGCAGCGTTGAAGTGACAGGGCCTAACTATGGCTACACCTTC,CSVEVTGPNYGYTF
large,TRBV25-1,-,TRBJ2-2,TGTGCCAGCAGTGAATTTGGAGCCGGGGAGCTGTTTTTT,CASSEFGAGELFF
once,TRBV28,-,TRBJ1-6,TGTGCCAGCACGGCGAGCTCCTATAATTCACCCCTCCACTTT,CASTASSYNSPLHF
-,TRBV5-1,-,TRBJ2-1,TGCGCCAGCAGCTCCGAGGTCACTTACAATGAGCAGTTCTTC,CASSSEVTYNEQFF
-,TRBV7-2,-,TRBJ1-1,TGTGCCAGCAGCTTCTCCGGGACAATGAACACTGAAGCTTTCTTT,CASSFSGTMNTEAFF
-,TRBV2,-,TRBJ2-7,TGTGCCAGCAGCGGGGTCTACGAGCAGTACTTC,CASSGVYEQYF
-,TRBV7-9,-,TRBJ1-3,TGTGCCAGCAGTAGTCAAGTCCCGAGCTCTGGAAACACCATATATTTT,CASSSQVPSSGNTIYF
-,TRBV28,TRBD1,TRBJ1-5,TGTGCCAGCAGTTTTTCCCTCTTTGACAGGGGCAATCAGCCCCAGCATTTT,CASSFSLFDRGNQPQHF
-,TRBV28,TRBD2,TRBJ2-1,TGTGCCAGCAGTCCACTGGGACTAGCGAGATACAATGAGCAGTTCTTC,CASSPLGLARYNEQFF
few,TRBV6-1,-,TRBJ1-3,TGTGCCAGCAGTGATGGCCCAGCCGGCTCTGGAAACACCATATATTTT,CASSDGPAGSGNTIYF
-,TRBV5-1,TRBD1,TRBJ1-1,TGCGCCAGCAGCCCTGGACAGGGGAGAGGGGTAGCTTTCTTT,CASSPGQGRGVAFF
-,TRBV7-9,TRBD1,TRBJ1-5,TGTGCCAGCAGCTCGGGGACAGGGGCGGGGAATCAGCCCCAGCATTTT,CASSSGTGAGNQPQHF
-,TRBV19,-,TRBJ2-4,TGTGCCGGTAGTATAAGGCAGGGTAAAAACATTCAGTACTTC,CAGSIRQGKNIQYF
-,TRBV7-2,TRBD1,TRBJ1-2,TGTGCCAGCAGCTTAGAGCCGAGACAGGGAAACTATGGCTACACCTTC,CASSLEPRQGNYGYTF
-,TRBV6-1,-,TRBJ2-5,TGTGCCAGCGAAAGTAGCGTTAACCAAGAGACCCAGTACTTC,CASESSVNQETQYF
few,TRBV6-6,-,TRBJ1-1,TGTGCCAGCAGTTACTCGTCAGGAAGCACTGAAGCTTTCTTT,CASSYSSGSTEAFF
-,TRBV7-9,TRBD1,TRBJ2-1,TGTGCCAGCGTGGGGGACAGGGGGCGCAATGAGCAGTTCTTC,CASVGDRGRNEQFF
-,TRBV5-1,TRBD1,TRBJ1-2,TGCGCCAGCAGGTTGACAGGGTACGGCTACACCTTC,CASRLTGYGYTF
-,TRBV6-5,-,TRBJ1-6,TGTGCCAGCAGTACCCGACTGACCTATAATTCACCCCTCCACTTT,CASSTRLTYNSPLHF
once,TRBV5-6,-,TRBJ1-2,TGTGCCAGCAGCTTGTCCAGGAGCCCCTATGGCTACACCTTC,CASSLSRSPYGYTF
-,TRBV5-1,-,TRBJ2-5,TGCGCCAGCAGCTTCGGAGAAGTTGGGGAGACCCAGTACTTC,CASSFGEVGETQYF
-,TRBV5-6,-,TRBJ2-1,TGTGCCAGCAGCTTGCCCCTAGTCTCCTACAATGAGCAGTTCTTC,CASSLPLVSYNEQFF
few,TRBV19,TRBD1,TRBJ2-7,TGTGCCAGTAGTAGGACAGGCGGAAATTACGAGCAGTACTTC,CASSRTGGNYEQYF
-,TRBV28,-,TRBJ2-3,TGTGCCAGCAGTTTAGTTGCGGGGAAGGGAGATACGCAGTATTTT,CASSLVAGKGDTQYF